The rows below give T cell receptor beta chains drawn from one sample of a study of patients and donors after allogeneic stem cell transplantation. TCRdb processed the RT-PCR reads anew with MiXCR; each CDR3 protein has one entry. Of 80,000 to 90,000 distinct CDR3 sequences in the sample, about 48% were seen once. Sequenced material: blood, either unsorted or a sorted T cell fraction (not recorded which). The receptors come from a human donor who was either an allogeneic HSCT recipient or a stem cell or donor lymphocyte infusion donor (not recorded which). It is not recorded whose cells these are; they may come from a transplant donor. CDR3s leave out the opening cysteine and the closing phenylalanine or tryptophan.

v_gene,j_gene,CDR3aa
TRBV20-1,TRBJ1-5,REGQGSNQPQH
TRBV28,TRBJ1-2,ASRLAGKANYGYT
TRBV18,TRBJ1-5,ASSQGQGIEQPQH
TRBV4-3,TRBJ2-5,ASSQEILQETQY
TRBV28,TRBJ1-5,ASILGDSNQPQH
TRBV15,TRBJ1-6,ATSRDSGSTVRNSPLH
TRBV4-1,TRBJ1-3,ASSRYEDRGNTIY
TRBV6-6,TRBJ1-5,ASTKGEVVAQPQH
TRBV29-1,TRBJ2-7,SVVRTGVNEQY
TRBV5-5,TRBJ1-2,ASATGAYGYGYT
TRBV27,TRBJ2-1,ASSLSGQWNEQF
TRBV6-1,TRBJ1-4,ASSPTRWLIATNEKLF
TRBV29-1,TRBJ1-5,SVVSQLNQPQH
TRBV29-1,TRBJ2-5,SWLVGDLETQY
TRBV27,TRBJ2-7,ASSTTGFEQY
TRBV27,TRBJ1-1,ASSRGEDTEAF
TRBV10-3,TRBJ1-1,AIRALNTEAF
TRBV28,TRBJ1-5,ASRLNFGQSNQPQH
TRBV7-8,TRBJ1-2,ASSITGGAENYGYT
TRBV12-3/TRBV12-4,TRBJ1-2,ASSLEAYT
TRBV6-5,TRBJ2-3,ASSYQEISTDTQY
TRBV29-1,TRBJ1-2,SAVNRDRDSRGYGYT
TRBV20-1,TRBJ1-5,SARPGGSNQPQH
TRBV7-9,TRBJ1-6,ASSLTGSSYNSPLH
TRBV5-5,TRBJ1-1,ASSLTSRSTEAF
TRBV7-2,TRBJ1-2,ASSLWTGSIGYT
TRBV20-1,TRBJ1-4,SASAGANEKLF
TRBV15,TRBJ1-2,ATSRDSMREDGYT
TRBV6-5,TRBJ1-1,ASSYLATRDEAF
TRBV20-1,TRBJ1-5,SASASNQPQH
TRBV6-6,TRBJ1-5,ASSPLSKDQPQH
TRBV7-9,TRBJ1-2,ASSSPGQLANYGYT
TRBV5-1,TRBJ1-2,ASSLGYT
TRBV4-3,TRBJ1-4,ASSQDGRLRKEKLF
TRBV15,TRBJ1-1,ATSRGRDATEAF
TRBV20-1,TRBJ2-1,SATRDFINEQF
TRBV4-3,TRBJ2-1,ASSSMQGTNEQF
TRBV12-3/TRBV12-4,TRBJ1-1,ASNWDRGNTEAF
TRBV5-1,TRBJ2-2,ATRKGADTGELF
TRBV3-1,TRBJ2-7,ASSQEGAEQY
TRBV29-1,TRBJ2-5,SVRGRFFETQY
TRBV4-1,TRBJ1-4,ASSQGGPGPPVNEKLF
TRBV7-2,TRBJ2-3,ASFISGADTQY
TRBV20-1,TRBJ2-3,SVGPPYTDTQY
TRBV3-1,TRBJ1-1,ASSQAENTEAF
TRBV9,TRBJ1-4,ASSPQDGNEKLF
TRBV12-3/TRBV12-4,TRBJ2-7,ASSFREISYEQY
TRBV4-3,TRBJ2-2,ASSLRPGLGNTGELF
TRBV27,TRBJ1-4,ASSPRDGLQLF
TRBV12-3/TRBV12-4,TRBJ1-1,ASSLNEAF
TRBV5-1,TRBJ1-5,ASSPGQHLNQPQH
TRBV12-3/TRBV12-4,TRBJ1-1,ASSLAGWDTEAF
TRBV28,TRBJ1-4,ASSFGIGNEKLF
TRBV7-6,TRBJ1-1,ASSRKGTGGNTEAF
TRBV4-3,TRBJ2-3,ASSRKLAGLSTDTQY
TRBV12-3/TRBV12-4,TRBJ1-1,ASSFEGRSTEAF
TRBV6-6,TRBJ2-3,ASTSLGTSGTDTQY
TRBV4-1,TRBJ2-2,ASHSGLRTGELF
TRBV28,TRBJ1-5,ASTLVGSNQPQH
TRBV4-1,TRBJ1-1,ASSHPKRGLECAEAF